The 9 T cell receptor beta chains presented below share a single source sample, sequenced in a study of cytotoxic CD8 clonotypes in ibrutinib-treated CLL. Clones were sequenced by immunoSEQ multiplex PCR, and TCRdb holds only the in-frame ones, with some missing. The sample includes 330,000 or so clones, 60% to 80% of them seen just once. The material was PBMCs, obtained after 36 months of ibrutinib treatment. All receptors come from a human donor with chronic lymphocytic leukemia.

CDR3 nucleotide sequence: TGTGCCAGCATCCGCAGGGTGGGTGAAAAACTGTTTTTT. Its protein is CASIRRVGEKLFF. The chain uses TRBV6-6 and TRBJ1-4; a weak D match, TRBD1 (5 bases). CDR1 and CDR2 (germline): MNHNY, SVGAGI (reference sequence). V shed 7 bases and J shed 7 bases, with 13 bases lying between them. CDR3 length: 13 amino acids.

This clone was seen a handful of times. CDR3 sequence: CASSGQGDYGYTF. For the CDR3, the DNA is TGTGCCAGCAGTGGACAGGGGGACTATGGCTACACCTTC. The chain combines TRBV27 with TRBJ1-2; 10 bases agree with TRBD1. The CDR3 totals 13 residues. Germline CDR1 MNHEY, CDR2 SMNVEV (reference sequence). V dropped 5 bases and J dropped 3; count of bases not matched to a gene: 0.

This chain's CDR3 is CASSQDPRGATDTQYF. The CDR3 coding sequence is TGCGCCAGCAGCCAAGATCCGCGGGGGGCCACAGATACGCAGTATTTT. This rearrangement joins TRBV4-1 to TRBJ2-3; TRBD2 matches 8 bases. This CDR3 is 16 amino acids long. Germline assignment: CDR1 MGHRA and CDR2 YSYEKL. The J segment lost 2 bases and the V segment lost 0 bases, leaving 4 bases of the junction unmatched.

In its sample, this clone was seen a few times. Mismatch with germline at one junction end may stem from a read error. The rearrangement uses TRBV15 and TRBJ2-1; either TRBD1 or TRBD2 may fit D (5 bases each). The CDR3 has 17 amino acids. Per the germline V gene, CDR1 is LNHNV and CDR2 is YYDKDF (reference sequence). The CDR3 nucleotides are TGTGCCACCAGCAGAGATCGTGGGACCCGATCAGACAATGCGCAGTTCTTC. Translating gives CATSRDRGTRSDNAQFF. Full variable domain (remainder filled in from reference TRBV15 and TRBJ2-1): DAMVIQNPRYQVTQFGKPVTLSCSQTLNHNVMYWYQQKSSQAPKLLFHYYDKDFNNEADTPDNFQSRRPNTSFCFLDIRSPGLGDTAMYLCATSRDRGTRSDNAQFFGPGTRLTVL.

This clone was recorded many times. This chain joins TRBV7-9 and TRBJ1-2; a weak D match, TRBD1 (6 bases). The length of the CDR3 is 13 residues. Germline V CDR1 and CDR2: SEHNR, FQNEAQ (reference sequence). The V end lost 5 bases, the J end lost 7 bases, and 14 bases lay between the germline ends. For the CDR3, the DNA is TGTGCCAGCAGCCGTGGCGGGGGCCGTGGCTACACCTTC. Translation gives CASSRGGGRGYTF.

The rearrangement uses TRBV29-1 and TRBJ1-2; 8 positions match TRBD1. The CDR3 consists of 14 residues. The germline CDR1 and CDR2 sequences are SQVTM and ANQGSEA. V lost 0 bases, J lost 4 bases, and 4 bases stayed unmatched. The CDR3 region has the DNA TGCAGCGTTGAAGAGTGGGACAGGACCTATGGCTACACCTTC. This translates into CSVEEWDRTYGYTF.

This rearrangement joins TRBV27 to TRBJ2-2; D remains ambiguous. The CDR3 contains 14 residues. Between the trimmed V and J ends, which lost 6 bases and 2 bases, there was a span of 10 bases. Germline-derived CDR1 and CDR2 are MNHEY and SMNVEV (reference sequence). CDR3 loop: CASSPGSNTGELFF. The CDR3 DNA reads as TGTGCCAGCAGCCCCGGGTCCAACACCGGGGAGCTGTTTTTT.

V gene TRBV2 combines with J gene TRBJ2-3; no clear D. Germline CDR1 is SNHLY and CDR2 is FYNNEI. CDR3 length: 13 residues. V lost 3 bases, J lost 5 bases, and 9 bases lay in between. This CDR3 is CASSDSRGDTQYF. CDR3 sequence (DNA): TGTGCCAGCAGTGATTCCCGAGGAGATACGCAGTATTTT.

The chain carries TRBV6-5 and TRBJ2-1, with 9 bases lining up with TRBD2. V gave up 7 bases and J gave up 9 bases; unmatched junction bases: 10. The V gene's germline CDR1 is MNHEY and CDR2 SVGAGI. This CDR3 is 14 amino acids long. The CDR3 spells CASMWREGLGEQFF. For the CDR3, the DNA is TGTGCCAGCATGTGGCGGGAGGGTCTCGGTGAGCAGTTCTTC.